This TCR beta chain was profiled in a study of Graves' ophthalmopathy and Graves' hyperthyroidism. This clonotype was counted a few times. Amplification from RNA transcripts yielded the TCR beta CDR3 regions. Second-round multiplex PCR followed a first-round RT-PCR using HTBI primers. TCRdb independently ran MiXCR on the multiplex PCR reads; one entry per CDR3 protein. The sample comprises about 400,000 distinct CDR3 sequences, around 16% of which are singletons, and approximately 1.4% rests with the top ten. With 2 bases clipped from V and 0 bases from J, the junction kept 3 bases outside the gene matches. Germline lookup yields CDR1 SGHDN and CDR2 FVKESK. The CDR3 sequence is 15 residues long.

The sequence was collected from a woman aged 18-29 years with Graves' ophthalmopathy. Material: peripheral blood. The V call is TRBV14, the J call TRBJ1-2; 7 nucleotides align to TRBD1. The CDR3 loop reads CASSQSGTANYGYTF. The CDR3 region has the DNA TGTGCCAGCAGCCAATCCGGGACAGCTAACTATGGCTACACCTTC.